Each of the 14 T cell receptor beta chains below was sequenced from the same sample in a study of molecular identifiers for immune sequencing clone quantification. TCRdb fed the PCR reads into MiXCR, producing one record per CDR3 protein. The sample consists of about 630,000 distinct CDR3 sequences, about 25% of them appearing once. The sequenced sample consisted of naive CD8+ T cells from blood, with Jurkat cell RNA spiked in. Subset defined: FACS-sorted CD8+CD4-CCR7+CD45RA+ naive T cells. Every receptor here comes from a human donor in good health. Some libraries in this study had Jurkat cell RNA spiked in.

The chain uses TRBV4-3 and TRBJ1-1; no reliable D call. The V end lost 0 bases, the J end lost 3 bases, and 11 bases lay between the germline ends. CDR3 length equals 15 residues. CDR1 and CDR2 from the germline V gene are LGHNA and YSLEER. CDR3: CASSQDAADYTEAFF. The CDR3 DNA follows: TGCGCCAGCAGCCAAGACGCTGCCGACTACACTGAAGCTTTCTTT.

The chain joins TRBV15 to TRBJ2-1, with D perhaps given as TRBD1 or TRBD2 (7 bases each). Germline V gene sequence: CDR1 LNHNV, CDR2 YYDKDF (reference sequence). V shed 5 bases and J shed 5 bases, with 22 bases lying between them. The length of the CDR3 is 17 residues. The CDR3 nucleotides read TGTGCCACCAGCCCCCGTCGGGGAGGGGGCGGGAACAATGAGCAGTTCTTC. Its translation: CATSPRRGGGGNNEQFF.

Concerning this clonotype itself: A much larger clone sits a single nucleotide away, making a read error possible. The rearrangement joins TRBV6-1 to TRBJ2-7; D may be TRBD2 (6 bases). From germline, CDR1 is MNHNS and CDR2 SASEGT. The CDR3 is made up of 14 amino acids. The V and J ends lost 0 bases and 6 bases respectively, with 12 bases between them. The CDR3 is CASSEALGDCEQYF. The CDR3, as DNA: TGTGCCAGCAGTGAAGCTCTAGGGGACTGCGAGCAGTACTTC.

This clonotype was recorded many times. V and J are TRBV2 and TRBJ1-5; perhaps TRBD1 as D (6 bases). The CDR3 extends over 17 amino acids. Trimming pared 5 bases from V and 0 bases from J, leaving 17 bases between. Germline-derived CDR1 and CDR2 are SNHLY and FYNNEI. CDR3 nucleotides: TGTGCCAGCAGTTCGAACTCGGACAGATATAGCAATCAGCCCCAGCATTTT. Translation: CASSSNSDRYSNQPQHF.

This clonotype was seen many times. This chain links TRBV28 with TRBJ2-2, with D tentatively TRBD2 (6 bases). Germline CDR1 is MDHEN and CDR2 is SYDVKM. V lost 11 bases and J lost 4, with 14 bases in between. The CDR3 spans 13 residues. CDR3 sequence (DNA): TGTGCCGGGGATGGGGGGATCACCGGGGAGCTGTTTTTT. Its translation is CAGDGGITGELFF. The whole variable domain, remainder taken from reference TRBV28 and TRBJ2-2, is DVKVTQSSRYLVKRTGEKVFLECVQDMDHENMFWYRQDPGLGLRLIYFSYDVKMKEKGDIPEGYSVSREKKERFSLILESASTNQTSMYLCAGDGGITGELFFGEGSRLTVL.

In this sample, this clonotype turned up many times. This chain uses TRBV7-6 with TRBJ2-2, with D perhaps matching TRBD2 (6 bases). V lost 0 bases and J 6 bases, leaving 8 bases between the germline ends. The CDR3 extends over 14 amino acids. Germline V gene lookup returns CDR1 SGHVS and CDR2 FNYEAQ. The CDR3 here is CASSLAGGPGELFF. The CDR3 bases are TGTGCCAGCAGCTTAGCGGGAGGCCCCGGGGAGCTGTTTTTT.

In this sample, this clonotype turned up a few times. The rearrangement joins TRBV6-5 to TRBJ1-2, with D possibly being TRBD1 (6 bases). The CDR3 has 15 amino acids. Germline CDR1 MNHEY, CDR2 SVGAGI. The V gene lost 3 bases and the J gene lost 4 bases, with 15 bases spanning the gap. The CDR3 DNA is TGTGCCAGCAGTTATGGTACAGGGACGGCCTATGGCTACACCTTC. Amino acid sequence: CASSYGTGTAYGYTF.

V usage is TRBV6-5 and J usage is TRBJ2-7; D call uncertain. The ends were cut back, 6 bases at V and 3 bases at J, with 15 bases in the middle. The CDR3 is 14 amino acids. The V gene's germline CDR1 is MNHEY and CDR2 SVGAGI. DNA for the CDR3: TGTGCCAGCAGCACCGCCTTGGGGTTCTACGAGCAGTACTTC. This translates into CASSTALGFYEQYF.

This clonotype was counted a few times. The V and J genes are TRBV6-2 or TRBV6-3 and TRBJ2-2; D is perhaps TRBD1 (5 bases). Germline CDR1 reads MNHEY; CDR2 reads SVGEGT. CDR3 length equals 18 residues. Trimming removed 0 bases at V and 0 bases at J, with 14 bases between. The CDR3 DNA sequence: TGTGCCAGCAGTTACTCCACGACAGCACGCACGAACACCGGGGAGCTGTTTTTT. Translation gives CASSYSTTARTNTGELFF.

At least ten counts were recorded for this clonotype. CDR3 sequence: CASSLGTGGFAEAFF. The CDR3 DNA reads TGTGCCAGCAGCTTGGGGACAGGGGGTTTTGCTGAAGCTTTCTTT. The rearrangement uses TRBV5-6 and TRBJ1-1; 10 bases are a match to TRBD1. The junction had 5 bases not matched to a gene; V was cut back by 0 bases and J by 6 bases. This CDR3 has 15 residues. The germline CDR1 and CDR2 sequences are SGHDT and YYEEEE.

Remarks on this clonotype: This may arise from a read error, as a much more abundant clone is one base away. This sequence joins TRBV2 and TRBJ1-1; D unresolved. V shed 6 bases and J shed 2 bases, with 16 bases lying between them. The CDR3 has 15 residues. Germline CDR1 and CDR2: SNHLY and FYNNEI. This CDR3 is CASRWVPSLNTEAFF. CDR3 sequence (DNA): TGTGCCAGCAGATGGGTCCCTTCTCTTAACACTGAAGCTTTCTTT.

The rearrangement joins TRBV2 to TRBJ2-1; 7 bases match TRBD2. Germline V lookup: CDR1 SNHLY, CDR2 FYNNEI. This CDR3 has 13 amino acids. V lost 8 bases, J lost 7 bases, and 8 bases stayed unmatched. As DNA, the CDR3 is TGTGCCAGCGGGACTATGCTCCAGAATGAGCAGTTCTTC. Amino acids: CASGTMLQNEQFF.

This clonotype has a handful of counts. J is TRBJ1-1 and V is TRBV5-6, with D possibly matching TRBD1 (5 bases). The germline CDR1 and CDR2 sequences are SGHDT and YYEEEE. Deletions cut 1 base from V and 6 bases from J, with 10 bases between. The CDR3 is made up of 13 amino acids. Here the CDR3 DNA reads TGTGCCAGCAGCTTGAGAGGGGTGGCTGAAGCTTTCTTT. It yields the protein CASSLRGVAEAFF.

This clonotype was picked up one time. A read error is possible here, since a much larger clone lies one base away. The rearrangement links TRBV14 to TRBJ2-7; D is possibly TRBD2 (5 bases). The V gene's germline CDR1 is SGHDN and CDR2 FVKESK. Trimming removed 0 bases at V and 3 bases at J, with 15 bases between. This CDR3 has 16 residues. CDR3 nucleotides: TGTGCCAGCAGCCAAGATTCGTACAGCCGGGACTACGAGCAGTACTTC. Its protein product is CASSQDSYSRDYEQYF.